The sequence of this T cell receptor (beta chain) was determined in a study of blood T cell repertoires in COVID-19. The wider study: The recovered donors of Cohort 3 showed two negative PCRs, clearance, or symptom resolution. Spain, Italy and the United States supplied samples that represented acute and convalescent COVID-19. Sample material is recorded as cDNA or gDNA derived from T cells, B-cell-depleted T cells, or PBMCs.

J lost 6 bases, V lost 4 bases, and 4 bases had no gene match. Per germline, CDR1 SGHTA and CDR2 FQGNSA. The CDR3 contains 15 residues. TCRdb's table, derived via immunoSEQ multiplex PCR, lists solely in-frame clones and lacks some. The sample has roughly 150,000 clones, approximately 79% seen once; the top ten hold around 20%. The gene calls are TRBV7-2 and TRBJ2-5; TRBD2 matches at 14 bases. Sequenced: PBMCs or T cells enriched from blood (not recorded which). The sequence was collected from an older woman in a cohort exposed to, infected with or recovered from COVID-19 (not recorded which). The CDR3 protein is CASSSGLAGVQTQYF. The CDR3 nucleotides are TGTGCCAGCAGCTCGGGACTAGCGGGAGTTCAGACCCAGTACTTC. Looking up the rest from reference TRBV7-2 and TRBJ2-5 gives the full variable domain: GAGVSQSPSNKVTEKGKDVELRCDPISGHTALYWYRQSLGQGLEFLIYFQGNSAPDKSGLPSDRFSAERTGGSVSTLTIQRTQQEDSAVYLCASSSGLAGVQTQYFGPGTRLLVL.